The 15 T cell receptor beta chains below come from one sample, sequenced in a study of T cell responses to AZD1222 COVID-19 vaccine. Clones were read by immunoSEQ multiplex PCR, and TCRdb kept only the in-frame ones, dropping some. The sample holds about 50,000 clones, approximately 85% seen once. Sequencing was performed on peripheral blood, taken on day 0 of AZD1222 vaccination. These receptors all stem from an adult in good health.

Points on this clone: A read error may produce the germline difference seen at one junction end. The V gene is TRBV3-1 (or the pseudogene TRBV3-2), the J gene TRBJ1-3; 11 nucleotides agree with TRBD1. This CDR3 is built from 19 residues. Germline values: CDR1 LGHDT, CDR2 YNNKEL (reference sequence). Written as DNA, the CDR3 is TGTGCCAGCAGGCAAGGGATGTGGGGACAGGGGGTATCTGGAAACACCATATATTTT. Translated: CASRQGMWGQGVSGNTIYF.

The V gene is TRBV28, the J gene TRBJ2-2; D is perhaps TRBD1 or TRBD2 (6 bases each). The CDR3 spans 13 residues. V gave up 8 bases and J gave up 7 bases, with 14 bases separating them. CDR1 is MDHEN, CDR2 SYDVKM, per germline. CDR3 in amino acids: CASGRGGIGELFF. The CDR3 DNA is TGTGCCAGCGGAAGAGGGGGGATCGGGGAGCTGTTTTTT.

This clone was observed a handful of times. The gene calls are TRBV7-6 and TRBJ1-3, with D tentatively TRBD1 (5 bases). The CDR3 runs to 16 residues. Per germline, CDR1 SGHVS and CDR2 FNYEAQ. Trimming pared 0 bases from V and 4 bases from J, leaving 13 bases between. CDR3 loop: CASSLAREGRGNTIYF. DNA for the CDR3: TGTGCCAGCAGCTTAGCGCGGGAGGGGCGCGGAAACACCATATATTTT. The whole variable domain, filled in from reference TRBV7-6 and TRBJ1-3, reads GAGVSQSPRYKVTKRGQDVALRCDPISGHVSLYWYRQALGQGPEFLTYFNYEAQQDKSGLPNDRFSAERPEGSISTLTIQRTEQRDSAMYRCASSLAREGRGNTIYFGEGSWLTVV.

This chain links TRBV10-1 with TRBJ2-3, with 8 positions matching TRBD1. J lost 4 bases, V lost 1 base, and 7 bases had no gene match. The length of the CDR3 is 16 residues. Germline CDR1 WNHNN, CDR2 SYGVQD (reference sequence). The CDR3 DNA is TGCGCCAGCAGTGAGTTAACACAGGGGGGTGCAGATACGCAGTATTTT. This translates into CASSELTQGGADTQYF.

This clone was recorded a few times. The rearrangement uses TRBV10-3 and TRBJ1-2; 7 bases fit TRBD1. The V and J ends lost 4 bases and 5 bases, in that order; junction bases with no gene match: 4. The CDR3 sequence is 13 residues long. CDR1 ENHRY and CDR2 SYGVKD come from the germline V gene. This CDR3 reads CAISAGTEYGYTF. The CDR3 nucleotides are TGTGCCATCAGTGCGGGGACAGAATATGGCTACACCTTC.

This clone came up once. The chain combines TRBV9 with TRBJ2-7; 7 nucleotides match TRBD2. With 4 bases clipped from V and 2 bases from J, the junction kept 15 bases outside the gene matches. The germline V gene encodes CDR1 SGDLS and CDR2 YYNGEE. The CDR3 is made up of 17 amino acids. As DNA, the CDR3 is TGTGCCAGCAGCCCCTACGCCGGGAGGACGGGAGCCTACGAGCAGTACTTC. Translating it yields CASSPYAGRTGAYEQYF.

Concerning this clone itself: Other nucleotide sequences in the sample specify the same CDR3. The chain employs TRBV12-3 or TRBV12-4 and TRBJ2-5; no clear D gene. The CDR3 contains 11 residues. Trimming removed 1 base at V and 4 bases at J, with 1 base between. The CDR3 nucleotides are TGTGCCAGCAGTTTAGGAGAGACCCAGTACTTC. Translating gives CASSLGETQYF.

The chain carries TRBV4-2 and TRBJ1-1; 7 bases are a match to TRBD1. The CDR3 extends over 14 amino acids. Germline assignment: CDR1 LGHNA and CDR2 YNFKEQ. V dropped 3 bases and J dropped 3; count of bases not matched to a gene: 4. CDR3 protein: CASSQSQGDTEAFF. Here the CDR3 DNA reads TGTGCCAGCAGCCAGTCGCAGGGGGACACTGAAGCTTTCTTT.

This chain links TRBV30 with TRBJ1-1; D might be TRBD1 (6 bases). Germline assignment: CDR1 GTSNPN and CDR2 SVGIG (reference sequence). With 1 base removed from V and 6 bases from J, the gap between germline ends came to 12 bases. This CDR3 has 13 residues. The CDR3 nucleotides read TGTGCCTGGAGTGCCCCGGGGGGCCCTGAAGCTTTCTTT. Its protein product is CAWSAPGGPEAFF.

This chain uses TRBV10-2 with TRBJ2-1, with D possibly matching TRBD1 (6 bases). Germline CDR1 and CDR2: WSHSY and SAAADI. This CDR3 comprises 12 residues. V lost 2 bases and J 12 bases, leaving 11 bases between the germline ends. This chain's CDR3 is CASSETRGGQFF. The CDR3 region has the DNA TGCGCCAGCAGTGAGACCAGGGGTGGGCAGTTCTTC.

This chain joins TRBV6-5 and TRBJ1-2, with 11 positions matching TRBD1. J gave up 6 bases and V 6 bases, and 9 bases lay outside the gene matches. Germline values: CDR1 MNHEY, CDR2 SVGAGI. The CDR3 has 15 residues. CDR3 region: CASSRAGQGADGYTF. The CDR3 bases are TGTGCCAGCAGCCGAGCTGGACAGGGGGCGGATGGCTACACCTTC.

The rearrangement joins TRBV4-1 to TRBJ2-6; D may correspond to TRBD1 or TRBD2 (5 bases each). The CDR3 consists of 14 residues. V was cut by 3 bases and J by 11 bases, with 14 bases left in between. Germline V gene lookup returns CDR1 MGHRA and CDR2 YSYEKL. This CDR3 is CASSHWDGTHVLTF. For the CDR3, the DNA is TGCGCCAGCAGCCATTGGGACGGGACCCACGTCCTGACTTTC.

J is TRBJ2-1 and V is TRBV5-4, with 11 bases matching TRBD1. The germline CDR1 and CDR2 sequences are SGHNT and YYREEE (reference sequence). After removal of 5 bases from V and 0 bases from J, the junction contained 10 bases not matched to a gene. The CDR3 length is 18 residues. The CDR3 coding sequence is TGTGCCAGCAGGAGGACAGGGGGCGGTTCGAGCTCCTACAATGAGCAGTTCTTC. Protein product: CASRRTGGGSSSYNEQFF.

This clone occurred once. V and J are TRBV6-1 and TRBJ1-2; D perhaps matches TRBD1 (5 bases). Germline V CDR1 and CDR2: MNHNS, SASEGT. Trimming stripped 0 bases from V and 3 bases from J, with 20 bases between. CDR3 length equals 18 residues. Here the CDR3 reads CASSEARSRDSLYYGYTF. CDR3 DNA: TGTGCCAGCAGTGAAGCGAGATCGCGGGACTCCCTTTACTATGGCTACACCTTC.

The V gene is TRBV28, the J gene TRBJ2-6, with D unresolved. The V gene lost 3 bases and the J gene lost 2 bases, with 8 bases spanning the gap. The CDR3 sequence is 15 residues long. Germline V lookup: CDR1 MDHEN, CDR2 SYDVKM. DNA for the CDR3: TGTGCCAGCAGTTTTTCTTGGGCTGGGGCCAACGTCCTGACTTTC. Its protein is CASSFSWAGANVLTF.